This TCR beta chain emerged from a study of cytomegalovirus exposure and HLA in healthy donors. Study-wide points: The study put 150 to 200 TCR beta chains on its list as cytomegalovirus-associated. According to a later analysis, TCR clusters from the first cohort tended to co-occur in the approximately 120 validation repertoires. TCR sequences were mostly rare, though some public TCRs occurred in many donors.

In the case of this clone: Its cognate antigen is unknown.

It was the roughly 130-subject validation cohort, separate from the roughly 700-subject first cohort, to which the donors belonged. Libraries were prepared by immunoSEQ multiplex PCR; TCRdb keeps only in-frame clonotypes and omits some of them. The table includes about 160,000 clones, 70% to 90% detected once. With V trimmed by 6 bases and J by 3 bases, 6 bases remained unmatched. Germline V gives CDR1 MNHEY, CDR2 SVGAGI. CDR3 length: 14 amino acids. V gene TRBV6-5 combines with J gene TRBJ2-7; 9 positions match TRBD1. The sequenced material came from PBMCs. The receptor was isolated from a man aged 18 to 29 in good health and CMV-seronegative. The CDR3 DNA follows: TGTGCCAGCAGCTCCGGACAGGGGTACTACGAGCAGTACTTC. The encoded protein is CASSSGQGYYEQYF.